This TCR beta chain derives from a study of T cells in tumors after PD-1 blockade. For this clone: Its antigen is not identified.

Repertoires were generated with immunoSEQ multiplex PCR, while TCRdb's copy carries only in-frame clones and drops some. The sample shows roughly 50,000 clones, about four fifths of them seen only once. Template: tumor biopsy or peripheral blood genomic DNA, 616-6,004 ng per sample. General study points: Blood contained approximately 41% of the tumor's TCR clonotypes.

V lost 4 bases to trimming and J lost 0 bases, with 3 bases between them. CDR3 length: 12 amino acids. Germline lookup yields CDR1 MNHEY and CDR2 SVGAGI. This sequence joins TRBV6-5 and TRBJ1-2; D is uncertain. This clonotype was sampled from a human donor with basal cell carcinoma. The sequenced sample was PBMCs, obtained before anti-PD-1 treatment. The CDR3 region has the DNA TGTGCCAGCAGTTCGTCTAACTATGGCTACACCTTC. It is translated as CASSSSNYGYTF.